This T cell receptor (beta chain) was captured by sequencing in a study of blood T cell repertoires in COVID-19. Losses at the gene ends were 1 base for V and 5 bases for J; bases not matched to a gene: 12. Per the germline V gene, CDR1 is KGHSH and CDR2 is LQKENI. The CDR3 totals 18 residues. The authors' processing: Amplifying reference gene primers gave estimates of nucleated cell counts. Data came from immunoSEQ multiplex PCR; TCRdb stores just in-frame clones and leaves some out. That table gives V, J and clone size, and the DNA gave D and trimming. Here the sample spans 30,000 to 45,000 clones, over 80% being singletons.

Source material: peripheral blood. The TCR sequence derives from a human donor in a cohort sampled during active COVID-19. The chain links TRBV18 to TRBJ1-5; 9 bases align to TRBD1. The CDR3 is CASSPRRDRGFFDQPQHF. CDR3 DNA: TGTGCCAGCTCACCACGTCGAGACAGGGGGTTTTTCGATCAGCCCCAGCATTTT.